This T cell receptor (beta chain) was identified in a study of blood T cell repertoires in COVID-19. In the study overall: Acute-phase and convalescent COVID-19 samples originated in the United States, Italy and Spain. PBMCs, B-cell-depleted T cells, or T cells provided the cDNA or gDNA that made up the material.

Authors' processing steps: Reference gene primer amplification gave estimated nucleated cell counts. Only in-frame clones appear in the TCRdb table, and some are missing; sequencing was by immunoSEQ multiplex PCR. The V and J calls and clone size were taken over from that table, and D and trimming were inferred from the DNA. The sample contains around 170,000 clones, 70% to 90% of which appear only once. The CDR3 spans 15 residues. The junction had 9 bases not matched to a gene; V was cut back by 4 bases and J by 7 bases. The germline gives CDR1 MNHEY, CDR2 SMNVEV (reference sequence). Material for sequencing was peripheral blood. The chain carries TRBV27 and TRBJ2-7; 11 bases map to TRBD2. The source of this sequence is a man aged 18-30 years who had recovered from COVID-19. CDR3 sequence (DNA): TGTGCCAGCAGTTCCAGACTAGCGGGAATTTCAGAGCAGTACTTC. It codes for CASSSRLAGISEQYF.